These 20 T cell receptor beta chains were sequenced from one sample in a study of graft-versus-host responses after intestinal transplantation. The repertoire was sequenced with immunoSEQ multiplex PCR; TCRdb's copy has only in-frame clones and lacks some. The sample includes tens of thousands of clones, roughly 91% of them seen just once. These TCRs' antigens remain unknown. This specimen consisted of unstimulated CD8+ T cells sorted from spleen or lymph node cells, obtained before intestinal transplant. These receptors all stem from a human donor who received an intestinal transplant.

This chain uses TRBV29-1 with TRBJ1-1, with no clear D. The germline V gene encodes CDR1 SQVTM and CDR2 ANQGSEA. The CDR3 is 14 residues long. Trimming took off 4 bases at V and 0 bases at J, with 12 bases between the two ends. In DNA, the CDR3 is TGCAGCGTTGGGGTTCCGGGGATGAACACTGAAGCTTTCTTT. This codes for CSVGVPGMNTEAFF.

J is TRBJ2-1 and V is TRBV6-5; 9 bases are shared with TRBD2. V was clipped by 2 bases and J by 3 bases; unmatched bases: 2. Looked up from germline, CDR1 is MNHEY and CDR2 is SVGAGI. CDR3 length equals 15 residues. The CDR3 coding sequence is TGTGCCAGCAGTTACGATAGCGGGGGCTACAATGAGCAGTTCTTC. As protein: CASSYDSGGYNEQFF.

The genes are TRBV29-1 and TRBJ1-3; D is ambiguous. With 3 bases removed from V and 0 bases from J, the gap between germline ends came to 9 bases. CDR1 is SQVTM, CDR2 ANQGSEA, per germline. CDR3 length: 14 residues. The CDR3 sequence is CSVDERGSGNTIYF. Written as DNA, the CDR3 is TGCAGCGTTGATGAACGGGGCTCTGGAAACACCATATATTTT.

This chain joins TRBV7-5 and TRBJ1-2; the table assigns TRBD1, which was not confirmed against the DNA. TRBV7-5 counts as a pseudogene. There are 13 residues in the CDR3. For the CDR3, the DNA is TGTGCCAGAAGCGCGGGACAGCTTAGGGGCTACACCTTC. It translates to CARSAGQLRGYTF.

This clone was found once. CDR3 amino acids: CASSSPGPGVEKLFF. CDR3 nucleotides: TGTGCCAGCAGCTCCCCCGGACCAGGGGTGGAAAAACTGTTTTTT. The V gene is TRBV9, the J gene TRBJ1-4; D may be TRBD1 (6 bases). Trimming left V 4 bases short and J 8 bases short, with 18 bases between. Per the germline V gene, CDR1 is SGDLS and CDR2 is YYNGEE. CDR3 length equals 15 residues.

The chain links TRBV27 to TRBJ2-5; a possible D gene is TRBD2 (6 bases). Germline loops: CDR1 MNHEY, CDR2 SMNVEV (reference sequence). This CDR3 contains 15 residues. V lost 6 bases to trimming and J lost 1 base, with 15 bases between them. The CDR3 here is CASRGPGGIQETQYF. The CDR3 DNA sequence: TGTGCCAGCAGGGGCCCCGGGGGAATCCAAGAGACCCAGTACTTC.

In DNA form, the CDR3 reads TGTGCCAGCAGCCCGGACGGGATAGTCTACACCTTC. Protein: CASSPDGIVYTF. The chain has TRBV27 and TRBJ1-2; D gene uncertain. This CDR3 spans 12 amino acids. V lost 6 bases and J 10 bases, leaving 15 bases between the germline ends. CDR1 and CDR2 (germline): MNHEY, SMNVEV (reference sequence).

The chain has TRBV10-1 and TRBJ2-7; 9 bases are a match to TRBD1. The CDR3 is made up of 18 amino acids. Germline CDR1 is WNHNN and CDR2 is SYGVQD (reference sequence). Trimming at V came to 0 bases and at J to 5 bases, leaving 14 bases not matched to a gene. CDR3 nucleotide sequence: TGCGCCAGCAGTGAGTCGGGACAGGGTAACTGGGTCGGGGACGAGCAGTACTTC. Translating gives CASSESGQGNWVGDEQYF.

This rearrangement joins TRBV5-6 to TRBJ2-5; perhaps TRBD2 as D (6 bases). The V end lost 2 bases, the J end lost 1 base, and 12 bases lay between the germline ends. The CDR3 covers 15 residues. Germline CDR1 reads SGHDT; CDR2 reads YYEEEE. The CDR3 nucleotides are TGTGCCAGCAGCTTAACGGACTATACCCAAGAGACCCAGTACTTC. It specifies CASSLTDYTQETQYF.

V gene TRBV5-8 combines with J gene TRBJ1-2, with a tentative D call TRBD1 (5 bases). This CDR3 is 14 amino acids long. Trimming removed 2 bases from V and 3 bases from J, with 11 bases in between. Germline CDR1 SGHTS, CDR2 YDEGEE. The CDR3 here is CASSFGRAHYGYTF. CDR3 in DNA: TGTGCCAGCAGCTTTGGCAGGGCCCACTATGGCTACACCTTC.

This rearrangement joins TRBV9 to TRBJ2-2; a weak D match, TRBD2 (6 bases). Germline CDR1 and CDR2: SGDLS and YYNGEE. The V gene lost 2 bases and the J gene lost 6 bases, with 11 bases spanning the gap. The CDR3 is 14 amino acids. CDR3 DNA: TGTGCCAGCAGCGTTGGAGGGACCCCCGGGGAGCTGTTTTTT. Translation: CASSVGGTPGELFF.

As DNA, the CDR3 is TGTGCCAGCAGTGAAAGGGGGCAGGAACTTTTGAACACTGAAGCTTTCTTT. This sequence encodes CASSERGQELLNTEAFF. This chain connects TRBV2 to TRBJ1-1; 7 bases match TRBD1. This CDR3 comprises 17 residues. From germline, CDR1 is SNHLY and CDR2 FYNNEI. The V and J ends lost 2 bases and 0 bases, in that order; junction bases with no gene match: 9.

The rearrangement uses TRBV11-2 and TRBJ1-2; TRBD1 aligns across 9 bases. The CDR3 is 15 residues long. Germline V gene data show CDR1 as SGHAT and CDR2 as FQNNGV. Trimming cost V 5 bases and J 4 bases; bases outside gene matches: 8. As DNA, the CDR3 is TGTGCCAGCAGCCAGGGACAGGGTTTTATCTATGGCTACACCTTC. Translating it yields CASSQGQGFIYGYTF.

This chain joins TRBV19 and TRBJ1-6; maybe TRBD1 (5 bases). CDR1 and CDR2 from the germline V gene are LNHDA and SQIVND (reference sequence). This CDR3 comprises 15 residues. Trimming removed 0 bases from V and 6 bases from J, with 9 bases in between. CDR3 region: CASSIEQDPNSPLHF. The DNA for the CDR3 is TGTGCCAGTAGTATAGAACAGGACCCTAATTCACCCCTCCACTTT.

J is TRBJ1-5 and V is TRBV7-9; TRBD1 aligns across 7 bases. There are 14 residues in the CDR3. Germline CDR1 is SEHNR and CDR2 is FQNEAQ (reference sequence). The J segment lost 3 bases and the V segment lost 9 bases, leaving 8 bases of the junction unmatched. The CDR3 is CASCVQGINQPQHF. In DNA form, the CDR3 reads TGTGCCAGTTGCGTACAGGGGATCAATCAGCCCCAGCATTTT.

The chain is built from TRBV27 and TRBJ2-2, with D perhaps matching TRBD2 (6 bases). Trimming stripped 8 bases from V and 3 bases from J, with 19 bases between. This CDR3 region has 16 residues. Germline CDR1 MNHEY, CDR2 SMNVEV (reference sequence). CDR3 in amino acids: CASSTGGFGYTGELFF. The CDR3, as DNA: TGTGCCAGCTCCACCGGGGGTTTTGGCTACACCGGGGAGCTGTTTTTT.

This clone has only a few counts. The rearrangement links TRBV27 to TRBJ2-7, with D tentatively TRBD1 (7 bases). Germline V lookup: CDR1 MNHEY, CDR2 SMNVEV (reference sequence). CDR3 length: 13 amino acids. The germline V and J ends were trimmed by 8 bases and 3 bases, with 14 bases remaining between them. In nucleotides, the CDR3 is TGTGCCAGCCGCGCAGGGGGGATCTACGAGCAGTACTTC. Translating gives CASRAGGIYEQYF.

The chain's CDR3 is CASSDRPGVSPQHF. Written as DNA, the CDR3 is TGTGCCAGCAGTGACCGCCCAGGGGTTTCGCCCCAGCATTTT. The chain combines TRBV2 with TRBJ1-5; D perhaps matches TRBD1 (6 bases). Germline CDR1 and CDR2: SNHLY and FYNNEI. V gave up 3 bases and J gave up 9 bases, with 15 bases separating them. The CDR3 spans 14 residues.

The CDR3 protein is CASSWTGGGEQFF. The CDR3 region has the DNA TGTGCCAGCAGTTGGACAGGGGGAGGTGAGCAGTTCTTC. The rearrangement joins TRBV6-5 to TRBJ2-1, with 10 bases that match TRBD1. This CDR3 comprises 13 residues. CDR1 and CDR2 from the germline V gene are MNHEY and SVGAGI. Trimming cost V 4 bases and J 9 bases; bases outside gene matches: 3.

The J gene is TRBJ2-1, the V gene TRBV5-8; D gene uncertain. V gave up 0 bases and J gave up 8 bases, with 6 bases separating them. Germline V gene data show CDR1 as SGHTS and CDR2 as YDEGEE. The CDR3 totals 12 residues. CDR3 region: CASSLVVYEQFF. Here the CDR3 DNA reads TGTGCCAGCAGCTTGGTAGTATATGAGCAGTTCTTC.